The entry below gives a single T cell receptor beta chain sequence along with its context. Source study methods: Researchers report that nucleated cell counts were estimated from reference gene primer amplification. Using immunoSEQ multiplex PCR, the repertoire was profiled, and TCRdb retains in-frame clones only, with some absent. Clonal size and the V and J genes are those of that table, whereas D and trimming came from the DNA. Of about 110,000 clones in the sample, less than 75% were seen once. The V and J ends lost 1 base and 2 bases respectively, with 9 bases between them. Germline CDR1 is SGHTA and CDR2 is FQGNSA. The CDR3 totals 15 residues. These data come from a study of blood T cell repertoires in COVID-19. Across the whole study: Material from acute and convalescent COVID-19 was sourced from the United States, Italy and Spain. Sources were T cells, B-cell-depleted T cells, or PBMCs; the material itself was cDNA or gDNA.

J is TRBJ1-3 and V is TRBV7-2; no reliable D call. What was sequenced was peripheral blood. This receptor was obtained from a woman between 40 and 50 years old with acute or convalescent COVID-19. CDR3 residues: CASSLGQIPGNTIYF. The CDR3 coding sequence is TGTGCCAGCAGCTTAGGGCAAATACCTGGAAACACCATATATTTT.